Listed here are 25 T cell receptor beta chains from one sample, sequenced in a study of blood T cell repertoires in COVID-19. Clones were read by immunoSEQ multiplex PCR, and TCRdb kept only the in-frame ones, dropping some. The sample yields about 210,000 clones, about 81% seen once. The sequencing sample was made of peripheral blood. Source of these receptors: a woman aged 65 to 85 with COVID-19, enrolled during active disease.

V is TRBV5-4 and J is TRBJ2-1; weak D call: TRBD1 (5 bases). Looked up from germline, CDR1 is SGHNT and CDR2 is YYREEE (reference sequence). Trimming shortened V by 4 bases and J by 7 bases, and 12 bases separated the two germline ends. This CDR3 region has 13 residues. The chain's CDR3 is CASSRIGENEQFF. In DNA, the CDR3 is TGTGCCAGCAGCCGAATAGGGGAAAATGAGCAGTTCTTC. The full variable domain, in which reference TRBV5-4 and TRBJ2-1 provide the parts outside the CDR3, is ETGVTQSPTHLIKTRGQQVTLRCSSQSGHNTVSWYQQALGQGPQFIFQYYREEENGRGNFPPRFSGLQFPNYSSELNVNALELDDSALYLCASSRIGENEQFFGPGTRLTVL.

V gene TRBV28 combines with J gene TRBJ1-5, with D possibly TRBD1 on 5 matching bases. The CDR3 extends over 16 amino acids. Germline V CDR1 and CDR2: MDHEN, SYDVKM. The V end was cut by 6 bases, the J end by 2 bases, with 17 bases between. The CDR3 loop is CASSPGGNLGNQPQHF. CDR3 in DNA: TGTGCCAGCAGCCCGGGGGGTAATCTAGGCAATCAGCCCCAGCATTTT.

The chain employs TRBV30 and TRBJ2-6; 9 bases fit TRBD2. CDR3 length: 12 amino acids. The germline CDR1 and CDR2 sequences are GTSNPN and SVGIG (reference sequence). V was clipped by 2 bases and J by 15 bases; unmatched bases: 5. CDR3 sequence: CAWSRGGRGLTF. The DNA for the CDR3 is TGTGCCTGGAGTAGGGGCGGGAGGGGCCTGACTTTC.

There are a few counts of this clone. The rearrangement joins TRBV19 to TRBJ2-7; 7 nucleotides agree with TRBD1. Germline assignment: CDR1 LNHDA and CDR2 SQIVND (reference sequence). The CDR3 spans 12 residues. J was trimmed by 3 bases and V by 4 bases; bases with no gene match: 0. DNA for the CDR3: TGTGCCAGTAGTAGACAGGGCTACGAGCAGTACTTC. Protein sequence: CASSRQGYEQYF.

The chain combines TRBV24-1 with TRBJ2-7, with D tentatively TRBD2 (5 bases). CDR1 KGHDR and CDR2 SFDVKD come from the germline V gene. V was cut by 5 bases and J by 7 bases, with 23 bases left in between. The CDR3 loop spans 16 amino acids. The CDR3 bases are TGTGCCACCAGTGGTCCGGAGGCGGGTAATGCGGGTGAGCAGTACTTC. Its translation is CATSGPEAGNAGEQYF.

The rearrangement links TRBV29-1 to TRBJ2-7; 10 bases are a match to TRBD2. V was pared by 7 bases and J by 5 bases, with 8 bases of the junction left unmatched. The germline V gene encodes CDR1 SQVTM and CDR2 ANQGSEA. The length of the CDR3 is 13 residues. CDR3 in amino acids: CSATGLATNEQYF. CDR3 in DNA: TGCAGCGCTACGGGACTAGCGACGAACGAGCAGTACTTC.

Written as DNA, the CDR3 is TGCGCCAGCAGCTTGGAAGGCTCGGGGACCCAGTACTTC. As protein: CASSLEGSGTQYF. The V and J genes are TRBV5-1 and TRBJ2-5; the D is unclear. This CDR3 region has 13 residues. Trimming took off 0 bases at V and 7 bases at J, with 10 bases between the two ends. Germline lookup yields CDR1 SGHRS and CDR2 YFSETQ.

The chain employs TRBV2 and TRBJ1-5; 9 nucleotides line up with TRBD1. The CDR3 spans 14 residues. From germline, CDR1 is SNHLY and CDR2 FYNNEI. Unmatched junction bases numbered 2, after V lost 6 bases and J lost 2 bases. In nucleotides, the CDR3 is TGTGCCAGCAGGGGACAGGGAGGCAATCAGCCCCAGCATTTT. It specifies CASRGQGGNQPQHF.

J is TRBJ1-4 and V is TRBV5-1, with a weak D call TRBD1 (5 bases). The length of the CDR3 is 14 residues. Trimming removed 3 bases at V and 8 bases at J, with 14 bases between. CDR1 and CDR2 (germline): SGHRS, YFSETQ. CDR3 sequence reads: CASSYGTGREKLFF. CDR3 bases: TGCGCCAGCAGCTACGGAACAGGCCGGGAAAAACTGTTTTTT.

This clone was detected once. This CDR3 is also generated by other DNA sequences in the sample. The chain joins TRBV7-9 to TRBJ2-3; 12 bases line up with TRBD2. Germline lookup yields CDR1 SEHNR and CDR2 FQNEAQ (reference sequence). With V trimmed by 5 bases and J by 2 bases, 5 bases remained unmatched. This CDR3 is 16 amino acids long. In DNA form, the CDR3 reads TGTGCCAGCAGCCGACTAGCGGGAGTTTCCACAGATACGCAGTATTTT. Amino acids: CASSRLAGVSTDTQYF. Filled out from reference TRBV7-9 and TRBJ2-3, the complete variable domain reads DTGVSQNPRHKITKRGQNVTFRCDPISEHNRLYWYRQTLGQGPEFLTYFQNEAQLEKSRLLSDRFSAERPKGSFSTLEIQRTEQGDSAMYLCASSRLAGVSTDTQYFGPGTRLTVL.

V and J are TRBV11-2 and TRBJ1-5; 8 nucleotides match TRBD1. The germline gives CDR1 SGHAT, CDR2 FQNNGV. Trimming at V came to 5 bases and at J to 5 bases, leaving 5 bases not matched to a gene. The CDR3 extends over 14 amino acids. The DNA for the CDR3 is TGTGCCAGCAGCCTGGACAGGGTGGATCAGCCCCAGCATTTT. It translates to CASSLDRVDQPQHF.

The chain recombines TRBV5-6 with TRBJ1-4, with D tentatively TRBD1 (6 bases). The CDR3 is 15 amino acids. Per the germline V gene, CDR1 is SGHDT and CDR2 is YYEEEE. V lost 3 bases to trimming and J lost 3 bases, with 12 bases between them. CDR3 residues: CASSSRQDPNEKLFF. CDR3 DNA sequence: TGTGCCAGCAGCTCCAGACAGGACCCTAATGAAAAACTGTTTTTT.

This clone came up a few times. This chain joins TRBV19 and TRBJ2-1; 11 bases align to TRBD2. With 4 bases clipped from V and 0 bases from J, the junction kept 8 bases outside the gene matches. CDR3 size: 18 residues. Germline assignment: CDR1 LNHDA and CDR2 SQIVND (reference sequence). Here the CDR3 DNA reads TGTGCCAGTAGTAGCACCCTAGCGGGAGGCCTCTCCTACAATGAGCAGTTCTTC. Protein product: CASSSTLAGGLSYNEQFF.

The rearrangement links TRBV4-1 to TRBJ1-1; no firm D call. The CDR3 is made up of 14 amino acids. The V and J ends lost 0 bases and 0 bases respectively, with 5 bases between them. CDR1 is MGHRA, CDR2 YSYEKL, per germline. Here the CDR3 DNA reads TGCGCCAGCAGCCAAGATCTGTTGAACACTGAAGCTTTCTTT. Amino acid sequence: CASSQDLLNTEAFF.

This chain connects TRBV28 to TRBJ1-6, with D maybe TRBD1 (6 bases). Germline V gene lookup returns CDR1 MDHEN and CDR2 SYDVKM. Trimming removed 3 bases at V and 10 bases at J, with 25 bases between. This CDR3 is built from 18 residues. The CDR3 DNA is TGTGCCAGCAGTTTCCGAGCGCCACACCAGGGGAGGGGGTCACCCCTCCACTTT. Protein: CASSFRAPHQGRGSPLHF. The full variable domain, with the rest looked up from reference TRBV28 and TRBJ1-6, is DVKVTQSSRYLVKRTGEKVFLECVQDMDHENMFWYRQDPGLGLRLIYFSYDVKMKEKGDIPEGYSVSREKKERFSLILESASTNQTSMYLCASSFRAPHQGRGSPLHFGNGTRLTVT.

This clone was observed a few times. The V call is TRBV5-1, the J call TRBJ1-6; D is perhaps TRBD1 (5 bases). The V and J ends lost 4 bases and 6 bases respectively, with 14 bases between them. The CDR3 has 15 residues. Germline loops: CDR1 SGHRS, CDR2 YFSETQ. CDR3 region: CASSGGTELNSPLHF. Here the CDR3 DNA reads TGCGCCAGCAGCGGGGGGACGGAGCTTAATTCACCCCTCCACTTT.

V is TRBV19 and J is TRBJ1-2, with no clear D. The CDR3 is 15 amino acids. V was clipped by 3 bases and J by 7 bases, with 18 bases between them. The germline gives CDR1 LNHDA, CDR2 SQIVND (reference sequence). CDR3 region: CASSIRQSSGGGYTF. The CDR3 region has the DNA TGTGCCAGTAGTATTCGCCAAAGCTCCGGAGGTGGCTACACCTTC.

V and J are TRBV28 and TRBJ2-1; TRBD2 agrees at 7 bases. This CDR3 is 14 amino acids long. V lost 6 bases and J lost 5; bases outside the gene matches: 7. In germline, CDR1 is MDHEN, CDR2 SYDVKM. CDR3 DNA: TGTGCCAGCAGATCCGGGACTATAGACAATGAGCAGTTCTTC. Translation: CASRSGTIDNEQFF.

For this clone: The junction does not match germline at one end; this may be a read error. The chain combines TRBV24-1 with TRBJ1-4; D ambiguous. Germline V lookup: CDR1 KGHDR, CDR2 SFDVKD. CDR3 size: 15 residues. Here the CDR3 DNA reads TGTGCCACTAGTGCCTCGGTCTCAACTAATGAAAAACTGTTTTTT. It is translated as CATSASVSTNEKLFF.

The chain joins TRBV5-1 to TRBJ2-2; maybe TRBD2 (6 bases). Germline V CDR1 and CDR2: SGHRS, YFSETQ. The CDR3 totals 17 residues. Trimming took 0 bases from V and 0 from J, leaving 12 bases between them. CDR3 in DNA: TGCGCCAGCAGCTTGGCCGGGACTCCCGCGAACACCGGGGAGCTGTTTTTT. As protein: CASSLAGTPANTGELFF.

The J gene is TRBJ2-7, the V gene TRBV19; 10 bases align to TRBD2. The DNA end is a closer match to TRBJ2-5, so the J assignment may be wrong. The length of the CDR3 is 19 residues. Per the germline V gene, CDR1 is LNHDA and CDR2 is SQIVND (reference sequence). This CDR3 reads CASSRRGGKGTSEQETQYF. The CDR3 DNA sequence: TGTGCCAGTAGTAGAAGGGGCGGAAAAGGGACTAGCGAACAAGAGACCCAGTACTTC.

In DNA, the CDR3 is TGTGCCAGCAGCGATCGGGACAGGCCCACTGAAGCTTTCTTT. It translates to CASSDRDRPTEAFF. This chain connects TRBV6-6 to TRBJ1-1; TRBD1 aligns across 8 bases. From germline, CDR1 is MNHNY and CDR2 SVGAGI (reference sequence). The CDR3 extends over 14 amino acids. After removal of 6 bases from V and 4 bases from J, the junction contained 7 bases not matched to a gene.

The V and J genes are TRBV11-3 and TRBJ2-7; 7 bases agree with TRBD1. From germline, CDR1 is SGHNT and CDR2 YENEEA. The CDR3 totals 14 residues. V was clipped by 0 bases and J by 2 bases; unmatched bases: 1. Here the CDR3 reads CASSLEGTAYEQYF. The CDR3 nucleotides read TGTGCCAGCAGCTTAGAGGGGACAGCCTACGAGCAGTACTTC. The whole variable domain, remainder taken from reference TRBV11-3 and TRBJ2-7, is EAGVVQSPRYKIIEKKQPVAFWCNPISGHNTLYWYLQNLGQGPELLIRYENEEAVDDSQLPKDRFSAERLKGVDSTLKIQPAELGDSAVYLCASSLEGTAYEQYFGPGTRLTVT.

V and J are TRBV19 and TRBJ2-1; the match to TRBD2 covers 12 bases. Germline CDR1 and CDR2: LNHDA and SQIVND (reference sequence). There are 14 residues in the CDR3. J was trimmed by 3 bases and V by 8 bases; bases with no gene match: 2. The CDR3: CASAGLAGYNEQFF. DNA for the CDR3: TGTGCCAGTGCGGGACTAGCGGGCTACAATGAGCAGTTCTTC.

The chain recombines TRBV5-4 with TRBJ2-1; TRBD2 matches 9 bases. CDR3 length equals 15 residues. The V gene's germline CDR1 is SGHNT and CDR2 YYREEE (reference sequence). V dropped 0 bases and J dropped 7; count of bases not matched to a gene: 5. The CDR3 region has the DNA TGTGCCAGCAGCTTGGATGGGCGGGGGGGAAATGAGCAGTTCTTC. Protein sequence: CASSLDGRGGNEQFF.